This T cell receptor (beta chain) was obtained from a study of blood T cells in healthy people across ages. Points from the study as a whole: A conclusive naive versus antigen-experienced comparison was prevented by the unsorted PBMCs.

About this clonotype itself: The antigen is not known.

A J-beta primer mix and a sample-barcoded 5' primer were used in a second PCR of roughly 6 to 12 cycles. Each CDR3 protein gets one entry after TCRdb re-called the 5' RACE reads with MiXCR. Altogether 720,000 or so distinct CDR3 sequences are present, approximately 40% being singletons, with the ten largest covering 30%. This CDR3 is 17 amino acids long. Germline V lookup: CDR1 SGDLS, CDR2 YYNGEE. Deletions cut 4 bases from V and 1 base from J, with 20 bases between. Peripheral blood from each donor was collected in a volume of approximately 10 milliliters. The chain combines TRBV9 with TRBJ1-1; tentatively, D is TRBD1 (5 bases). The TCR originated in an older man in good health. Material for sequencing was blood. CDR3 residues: CASSSRAQTAGNTEAFF. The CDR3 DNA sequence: TGTGCCAGCAGCTCCCGGGCCCAGACAGCGGGGAACACTGAAGCTTTCTTT.